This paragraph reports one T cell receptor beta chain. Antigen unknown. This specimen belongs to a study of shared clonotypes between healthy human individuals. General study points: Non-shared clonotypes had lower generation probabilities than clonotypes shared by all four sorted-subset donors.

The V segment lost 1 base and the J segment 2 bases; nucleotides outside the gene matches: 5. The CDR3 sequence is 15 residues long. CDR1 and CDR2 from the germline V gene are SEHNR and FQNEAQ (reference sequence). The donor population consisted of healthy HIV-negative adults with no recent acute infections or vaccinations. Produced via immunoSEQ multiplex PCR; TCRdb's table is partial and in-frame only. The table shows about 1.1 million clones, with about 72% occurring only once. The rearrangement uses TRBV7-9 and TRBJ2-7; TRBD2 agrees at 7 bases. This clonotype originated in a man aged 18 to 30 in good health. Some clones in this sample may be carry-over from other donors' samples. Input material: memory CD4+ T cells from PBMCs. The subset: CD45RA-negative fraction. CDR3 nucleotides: TGTGCCAGCAGCTTAGGGAGCGGGAAAACCTACGAGCAGTACTTC. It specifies CASSLGSGKTYEQYF.